The 17 T cell receptor beta chains reported below all come from one sample, sequenced in a study of cytomegalovirus exposure and HLA in healthy donors. The study ran its PCR with 60 Vbeta and 13 Jbeta primers. Profiling relied on immunoSEQ multiplex PCR, and the TCRdb table lists in-frame clones only, not all of them. The sample has 58,000 or so clones, roughly 80% seen once. Sequenced material: PBMCs. These receptors were taken from a woman in her 40s in good health and CMV-seropositive.

The chain links TRBV9 to TRBJ2-7; D not certain. Germline loops: CDR1 SGDLS, CDR2 YYNGEE. This CDR3 comprises 13 residues. Trimming removed 3 bases at V and 7 bases at J, with 14 bases between. CDR3: CASSASWSREQYF. The DNA of the CDR3 is TGTGCCAGCAGCGCGTCTTGGTCGCGGGAGCAGTACTTC.

The CDR3 DNA follows: TGTGCCAGTAGCGGGCAGAGGGTCGGCGATGGCTACACCTTC. Its translation is CASSGQRVGDGYTF. J is TRBJ1-2 and V is TRBV19; D is uncertain. The CDR3 is 14 amino acids. Germline V gives CDR1 LNHDA, CDR2 SQIVND (reference sequence). Trimming took 6 bases from V and 6 from J, leaving 17 bases between them.

V gene TRBV30 combines with J gene TRBJ2-6; possible D gene TRBD2, 7 bases. CDR1 is GTSNPN and CDR2 is SVGIG in the germline V gene (reference sequence). The CDR3 consists of 15 residues. With 0 bases removed from V and 2 bases from J, the gap between germline ends came to 8 bases. The DNA for the CDR3 is TGTGCCTGGAGTGTAGGGGGGGCTGGGGCCAACGTCCTGACTTTC. Its translation is CAWSVGGAGANVLTF.

The chain carries TRBV5-6 and TRBJ1-4, with D possibly TRBD1 on 5 matching bases. The germline V and J ends were trimmed by 4 bases and 0 bases, with 19 bases remaining between them. The CDR3 spans 18 residues. Germline V gives CDR1 SGHDT, CDR2 YYEEEE. The CDR3 is CASSEMGDWSATNEKLFF. CDR3 DNA sequence: TGTGCCAGCAGCGAGATGGGGGACTGGAGTGCAACTAATGAAAAACTGTTTTTT.

DNA for the CDR3: TGTGCCAGTAGTAGCAATCCCGGGGGTCGTTACAATGAGCAGTTCTTC. It codes for CASSSNPGGRYNEQFF. The chain uses TRBV19 and TRBJ2-1; perhaps TRBD2 as D (6 bases). CDR3 length: 16 amino acids. Per the germline V gene, CDR1 is LNHDA and CDR2 is SQIVND (reference sequence). Trimming removed 4 bases from V and 4 bases from J, with 17 bases in between.

The chain carries TRBV13 and TRBJ1-5; 11 nucleotides align to TRBD1. Trimming cost V 3 bases and J 7 bases; bases outside gene matches: 8. The CDR3 contains 16 residues. CDR1 is PRHDT, CDR2 FYEKMQ, per germline (reference sequence). The CDR3 loop reads CASSFFDGTGGQPQHF. The CDR3 coding sequence is TGTGCCAGCAGCTTCTTCGATGGGACAGGGGGACAGCCCCAGCATTTT.

The chain uses TRBV5-1 and TRBJ2-1, with 7 bases that match TRBD1. Trimming removed 0 bases from V and 4 bases from J; junction bases left unmatched: 4. CDR3 size: 15 residues. The V gene's germline CDR1 is SGHRS and CDR2 YFSETQ. The CDR3 loop is CASSLAQGVYNEQFF. In nucleotides, the CDR3 is TGCGCCAGCAGCTTGGCGCAGGGGGTATACAATGAGCAGTTCTTC.

V is TRBV10-3 and J is TRBJ2-1; no clear D. V was trimmed by 8 bases and J by 3 bases, leaving 11 bases between them. In germline, CDR1 is ENHRY, CDR2 SYGVKD. The CDR3 length is 13 residues. The CDR3 DNA follows: TGTGCCATCGCGGCCGCAGTCTACAATGAGCAGTTCTTC. Translating gives CAIAAAVYNEQFF.

The chain couples TRBV19 to TRBJ2-7, with 8 nucleotides matching TRBD1. CDR1 and CDR2 from the germline V gene are LNHDA and SQIVND (reference sequence). Unmatched junction bases numbered 8, after V lost 5 bases and J lost 5 bases. The CDR3 consists of 14 residues. The CDR3 coding sequence is TGTGCCAGTAGTGCCCGGACAGGGAAGAACGAGCAGTACTTC. It translates to CASSARTGKNEQYF.

The V and J genes are TRBV6-6 and TRBJ1-3; D is unresolved. Trimming pared 5 bases from V and 2 bases from J, leaving 10 bases between. CDR1 and CDR2 from the germline V gene are MNHNY and SVGAGI (reference sequence). The CDR3 is made up of 14 amino acids. CDR3 sequence reads: CASSLGSPGNTIYF. In DNA, the CDR3 is TGTGCCAGCAGTCTCGGGAGTCCTGGAAACACCATATATTTT.

The rearrangement links TRBV6-5 to TRBJ2-6; no firm D call. Germline V gene lookup returns CDR1 MNHEY and CDR2 SVGAGI. V lost 6 bases, J lost 1 base, and 10 bases lay in between. The CDR3 covers 15 residues. CDR3 nucleotides: TGTGCCAGCAGCTCTCTTTTATCTGGGGCCAACGTCCTGACTTTC. As protein: CASSSLLSGANVLTF.

This chain uses TRBV15 with TRBJ2-1; 8 bases agree with TRBD1. The CDR3 runs 17 residues. The trim removed 4 bases at V and 2 bases at J, leaving 10 bases unmatched. CDR1 and CDR2 (germline): LNHNV, YYDKDF (reference sequence). This CDR3 is CATSTTSGGAPYNEQFF. The DNA for the CDR3 is TGTGCCACCAGCACGACGTCAGGGGGCGCACCCTACAATGAGCAGTTCTTC. Variable domain in full (rest from reference TRBV15 and TRBJ2-1): DAMVIQNPRYQVTQFGKPVTLSCSQTLNHNVMYWYQQKSSQAPKLLFHYYDKDFNNEADTPDNFQSRRPNTSFCFLDIRSPGLGDTAMYLCATSTTSGGAPYNEQFFGPGTRLTVL.

This clone was seen once. J is TRBJ1-5 and V is TRBV21-1; the D call in the table, TRBD1, was not verified against the DNA. TRBV21-1 is noted as a pseudogene. The CDR3 loop spans 16 amino acids. CDR3 in amino acids: CASSASGQGIRQPQHF. DNA for the CDR3: TGTGCCAGCAGCGCCTCGGGACAGGGAATAAGGCAGCCCCAGCATTTT.

This sequence joins TRBV7-7 and TRBJ1-3, with TRBD1 identical over 7 bases. Unmatched junction bases numbered 3, after V lost 5 bases and J lost 2 bases. The germline CDR1 and CDR2 sequences are SSHAT and FNYEAQ (reference sequence). There are 14 residues in the CDR3. The CDR3, as DNA: TGTGCCAGCAGCCCCGGGACAGCTGGAAACACCATATATTTT. Its protein is CASSPGTAGNTIYF.

The chain links TRBV19 to TRBJ2-7; 8 bases align to TRBD1. This CDR3 has 16 amino acids. Germline V gene data show CDR1 as LNHDA and CDR2 as SQIVND (reference sequence). The V segment lost 5 bases and the J segment 2 bases; nucleotides outside the gene matches: 11. This CDR3 reads CASSPLLGQGAYEQYF. CDR3 DNA sequence: TGTGCCAGTAGTCCCCTCTTAGGACAGGGAGCCTACGAGCAGTACTTC.

This clone was counted between two and nine times. The V call is TRBV5-8, the J call TRBJ2-1; TRBD2 matches 12 bases. V was clipped by 3 bases and J by 9 bases; unmatched bases: 4. CDR3 length equals 14 residues. Germline values: CDR1 SGHTS, CDR2 YDEGEE. The CDR3 bases are TGTGCCAGCAGCTATTCGGGACTAGCGGGTGAGCAGTTCTTC. Its protein is CASSYSGLAGEQFF.

The chain combines TRBV5-1 with TRBJ1-3; 9 bases match TRBD1. This CDR3 has 16 residues. Germline CDR1 reads SGHRS; CDR2 reads YFSETQ. J gave up 4 bases and V 3 bases, and 8 bases lay outside the gene matches. The CDR3 nucleotides are TGCGCCAGCAGCTGGTTTACAGGGGGCGCAGGAAACACCATATATTTT. Translated, it gives CASSWFTGGAGNTIYF.